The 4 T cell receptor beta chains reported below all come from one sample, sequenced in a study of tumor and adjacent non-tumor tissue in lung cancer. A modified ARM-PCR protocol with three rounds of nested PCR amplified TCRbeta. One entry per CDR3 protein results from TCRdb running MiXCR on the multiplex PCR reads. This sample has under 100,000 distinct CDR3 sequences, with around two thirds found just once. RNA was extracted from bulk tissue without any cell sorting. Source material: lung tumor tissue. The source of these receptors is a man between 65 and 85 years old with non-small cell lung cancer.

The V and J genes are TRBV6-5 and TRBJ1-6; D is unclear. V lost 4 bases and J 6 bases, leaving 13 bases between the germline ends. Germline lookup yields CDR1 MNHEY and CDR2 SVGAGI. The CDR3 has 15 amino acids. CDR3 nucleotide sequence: TGTGCCAGCAGTTCTGTGACGCCCAGTAATTCACCCCTCCACTTT. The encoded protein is CASSSVTPSNSPLHF.

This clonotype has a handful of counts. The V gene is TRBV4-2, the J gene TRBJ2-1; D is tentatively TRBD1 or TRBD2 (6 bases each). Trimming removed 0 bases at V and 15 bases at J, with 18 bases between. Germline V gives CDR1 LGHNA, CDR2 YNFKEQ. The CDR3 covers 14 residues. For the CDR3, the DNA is TGTGCCAGCAGCCAAGACTTAGGCAGGGGAGGTTGGTTCTTC. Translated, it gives CASSQDLGRGGWFF.

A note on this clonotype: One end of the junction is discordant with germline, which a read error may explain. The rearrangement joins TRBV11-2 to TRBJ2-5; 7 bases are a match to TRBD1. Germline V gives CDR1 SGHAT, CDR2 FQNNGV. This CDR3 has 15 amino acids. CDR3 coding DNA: TGTACCAGCAGCTGGACCAGGACAGGCCAAGAGACCCGGTATTTC. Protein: CTSSWTRTGQETRYF.

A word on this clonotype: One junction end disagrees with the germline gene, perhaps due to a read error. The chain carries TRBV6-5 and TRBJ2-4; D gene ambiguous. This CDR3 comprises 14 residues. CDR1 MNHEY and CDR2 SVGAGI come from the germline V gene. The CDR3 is CASRRVAAKNIQYF. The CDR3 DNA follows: TGCGCCAGCAGGAGAGTCGCCGCCAAAAACATTCAGTACTTC.